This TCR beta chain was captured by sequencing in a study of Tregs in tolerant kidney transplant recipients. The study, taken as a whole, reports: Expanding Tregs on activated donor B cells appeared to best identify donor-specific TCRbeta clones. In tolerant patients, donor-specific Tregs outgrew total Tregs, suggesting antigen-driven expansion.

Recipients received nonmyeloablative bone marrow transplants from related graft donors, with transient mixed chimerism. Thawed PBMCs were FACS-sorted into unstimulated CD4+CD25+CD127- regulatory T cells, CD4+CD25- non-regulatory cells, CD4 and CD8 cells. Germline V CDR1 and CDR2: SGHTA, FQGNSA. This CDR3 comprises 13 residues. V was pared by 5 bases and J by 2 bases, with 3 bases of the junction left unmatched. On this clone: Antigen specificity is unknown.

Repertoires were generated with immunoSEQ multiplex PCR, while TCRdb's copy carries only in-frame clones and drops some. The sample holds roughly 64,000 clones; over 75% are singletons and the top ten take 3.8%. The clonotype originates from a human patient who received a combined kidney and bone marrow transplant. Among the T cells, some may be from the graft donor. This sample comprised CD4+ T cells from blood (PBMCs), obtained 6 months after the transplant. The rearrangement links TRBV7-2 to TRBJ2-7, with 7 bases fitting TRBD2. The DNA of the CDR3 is TGTGCCAGCAGCGCCGGGACTACCTACGAGCAGTACTTC. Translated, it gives CASSAGTTYEQYF.